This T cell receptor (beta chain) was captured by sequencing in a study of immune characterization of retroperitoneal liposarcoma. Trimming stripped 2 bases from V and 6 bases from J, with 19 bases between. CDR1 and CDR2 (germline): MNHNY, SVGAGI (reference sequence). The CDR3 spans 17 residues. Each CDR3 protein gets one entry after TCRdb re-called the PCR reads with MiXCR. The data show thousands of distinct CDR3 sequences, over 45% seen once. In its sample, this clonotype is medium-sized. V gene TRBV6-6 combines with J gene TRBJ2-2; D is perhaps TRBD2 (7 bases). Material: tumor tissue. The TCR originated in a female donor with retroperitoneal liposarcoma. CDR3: CASSYAGRGYVPGELFF. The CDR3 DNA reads TGTGCCAGCAGTTACGCGGGGAGGGGGTATGTCCCCGGGGAGCTGTTTTTT.